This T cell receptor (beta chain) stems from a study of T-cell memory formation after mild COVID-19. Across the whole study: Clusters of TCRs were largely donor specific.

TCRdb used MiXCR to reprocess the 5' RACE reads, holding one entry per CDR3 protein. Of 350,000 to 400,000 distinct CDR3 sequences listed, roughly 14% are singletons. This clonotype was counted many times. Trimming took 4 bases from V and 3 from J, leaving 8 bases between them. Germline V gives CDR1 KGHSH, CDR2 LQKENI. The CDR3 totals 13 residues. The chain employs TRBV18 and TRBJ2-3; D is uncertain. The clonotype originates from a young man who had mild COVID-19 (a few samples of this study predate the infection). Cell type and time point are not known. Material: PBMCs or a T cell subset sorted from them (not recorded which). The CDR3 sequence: CASSQSATDTQYF. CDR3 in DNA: TGTGCCAGCTCACAGTCAGCGACAGATACGCAGTATTTT.